These 18 T cell receptor beta chains originate from one sample sequenced in a study of cytomegalovirus exposure and HLA in healthy donors. PCR was performed using 60 Vbeta and 13 Jbeta primers. Profiled with immunoSEQ multiplex PCR; TCRdb holds only in-frame clones, not every one. The table records some 170,000 clones, around 77% of them present only once. Sequenced sample: PBMCs. These receptors all stem from a young woman in good health and CMV-seronegative.

The CDR3 spells CASSSFSGGQETQYF. CDR3 sequence (DNA): TGTGCCAGCAGCTCATTTAGCGGGGGGCAAGAGACCCAGTACTTC. The chain links TRBV7-9 to TRBJ2-5, with TRBD2 matching over 10 bases. CDR1 and CDR2 from the germline V gene are SEHNR and FQNEAQ (reference sequence). This CDR3 is built from 15 residues. After removal of 4 bases from V and 2 bases from J, the junction contained 4 bases not matched to a gene.

The V and J genes are TRBV9 and TRBJ2-1; D may be TRBD2 (6 bases). Trimming took 0 bases from V and 9 from J, leaving 16 bases between them. There are 15 residues in the CDR3. Germline V lookup: CDR1 SGDLS, CDR2 YYNGEE. DNA for the CDR3: TGTGCCAGCAGCGTAGCGGGAGTTTCGTCCGGTGAGCAGTTCTTC. Its translation is CASSVAGVSSGEQFF.

The chain couples TRBV10-3 to TRBJ2-2, with D perhaps TRBD2 (5 bases). The CDR3 totals 16 residues. Trimming pared 0 bases from V and 4 bases from J, leaving 12 bases between. From germline, CDR1 is ENHRY and CDR2 SYGVKD. The CDR3, as DNA: TGTGCCATCAGTGAGTCGATGAGTGGGAGCACCGGGGAGCTGTTTTTT. Protein: CAISESMSGSTGELFF.

For the CDR3, the DNA is TGTGCCATCAGTGAGGTCTCCAGGGGGACGTTTGCTGAAGCTTTCTTT. This encodes CAISEVSRGTFAEAFF. The V and J genes are TRBV10-3 and TRBJ1-1; TRBD1 matches 7 bases. Germline V gives CDR1 ENHRY, CDR2 SYGVKD. V was clipped by 2 bases and J by 6 bases; unmatched bases: 12. The CDR3 length is 16 residues.

This clone was seen only a few times. The chain joins TRBV27 to TRBJ1-1, with a weak D call TRBD1 (6 bases). CDR3 size: 16 residues. The V gene lost 4 bases and the J gene lost 0 bases, with 15 bases spanning the gap. Germline V gene data show CDR1 as MNHEY and CDR2 as SMNVEV (reference sequence). Here the CDR3 DNA reads TGTGCCAGCAGTTCAACCGGGACACCCATGAACACTGAAGCTTTCTTT. It translates to CASSSTGTPMNTEAFF.

V gene TRBV14 combines with J gene TRBJ2-7; weak D call: TRBD2 (6 bases). V lost 1 base and J lost 4, with 17 bases in between. There are 16 residues in the CDR3. Germline CDR1 and CDR2: SGHDN and FVKESK. CDR3 sequence: CASSQVSSGVWYEQYF. The DNA of the CDR3 is TGTGCCAGCAGCCAAGTCTCTTCGGGAGTCTGGTACGAGCAGTACTTC.

The chain has TRBV4-1 and TRBJ1-5; TRBD1 matches at 7 bases. The CDR3 spans 17 residues. Germline loops: CDR1 MGHRA, CDR2 YSYEKL. The V and J ends lost 3 bases and 4 bases, in that order; junction bases with no gene match: 12. CDR3 nucleotide sequence: TGCGCCAGCAGCCACCCCTCAGGGGGACAGACTAATCAGCCCCAGCATTTT. Amino acids: CASSHPSGGQTNQPQHF.

The chain uses TRBV4-3 and TRBJ2-5; the match to TRBD2 covers 9 bases. The CDR3 covers 15 residues. CDR1 is LGHNA, CDR2 YSLEER, per germline. Trimming cost V 0 bases and J 5 bases; bases outside gene matches: 4. The CDR3 sequence is CASSQDVAGVETQYF. The CDR3 DNA follows: TGCGCCAGCAGCCAAGATGTAGCGGGAGTGGAGACCCAGTACTTC.

This clone was recorded a few times. The chain couples TRBV2 to TRBJ2-3; D is uncertain. CDR1 is SNHLY, CDR2 FYNNEI, per germline. Trimming took off 10 bases at V and 3 bases at J, with 11 bases between the two ends. This CDR3 has 12 amino acids. The CDR3 region has the DNA TGTGCCACCCCCAGGCCTACAGATACGCAGTATTTT. Translated: CATPRPTDTQYF. Full variable domain (outside the CDR3, taken from reference TRBV2 and TRBJ2-3): EPEVTQTPSHQVTQMGQEVILRCVPISNHLYFYWYRQILGQKVEFLVSFYNNEISEKSEIFDDQFSVERPDGSNFTLKIRSTKLEDSAMYFCATPRPTDTQYFGPGTRLTVL.

J is TRBJ2-3 and V is TRBV5-1; D perhaps matches TRBD2 (6 bases). The ends were cut back, 3 bases at V and 4 bases at J, with 15 bases in the middle. Germline V CDR1 and CDR2: SGHRS, YFSETQ. The CDR3 has 15 amino acids. Here the CDR3 reads CASSWGDRAPDTQYF. The CDR3 nucleotides read TGCGCCAGCAGCTGGGGGGACCGCGCCCCAGATACGCAGTATTTT.

As to this clone: Other DNA sequences of this sample code for an identical CDR3. The chain joins TRBV5-1 to TRBJ2-1; 8 bases agree with TRBD2. V was pared by 0 bases and J by 1 base, with 3 bases of the junction left unmatched. CDR3 length: 16 amino acids. CDR1 and CDR2 (germline): SGHRS, YFSETQ. Here the CDR3 reads CASSLAGGVSYNEQFF. For the CDR3, the DNA is TGCGCCAGCAGCTTGGCCGGGGGGGTTTCCTACAATGAGCAGTTCTTC.

J is TRBJ2-5 and V is TRBV4-1, with TRBD2 matching over 15 bases. This CDR3 has 18 amino acids. V lost 4 bases, J lost 1 base, and 7 bases stayed unmatched. The germline gives CDR1 MGHRA, CDR2 YSYEKL. In nucleotides, the CDR3 is TGCGCCAGCAGCCCTGGACTAGCGGGAGGGTGGGGCCAAGAGACCCAGTACTTC. Translating gives CASSPGLAGGWGQETQYF.

The CDR3 here is CASGERNTGELFF. For the CDR3, the DNA is TGTGCCAGCGGGGAGAGGAACACCGGGGAGCTGTTTTTT. This chain links TRBV5-6 with TRBJ2-2, with D possibly matching TRBD2 (5 bases). The germline V and J ends were trimmed by 7 bases and 1 base, with 8 bases remaining between them. Germline CDR1 is SGHDT and CDR2 is YYEEEE. The CDR3 is 13 amino acids. Full variable domain (remainder filled in from reference TRBV5-6 and TRBJ2-2): DAGVTQSPTHLIKTRGQQVTLRCSPKSGHDTVSWYQQALGQGPQFIFQYYEEEERQRGNFPDRFSGHQFPNYSSELNVNALLLGDSALYLCASGERNTGELFFGEGSRLTVL.

The chain is built from TRBV29-1 and TRBJ1-2; D is undetermined. Looked up from germline, CDR1 is SQVTM and CDR2 is ANQGSEA. Trimming took off 2 bases at V and 7 bases at J, with 23 bases between the two ends. This CDR3 is built from 16 residues. The CDR3 DNA reads TGCAGCGTTGAATCGGGCGGGTCAGTGGTCGGTAGTGGCTACACCTTC. Amino acids: CSVESGGSVVGSGYTF.

The V call is TRBV27, the J call TRBJ1-2; D uncertain. Trimming cost V 6 bases and J 6 bases, with 17 bases left between them. The CDR3 is 14 residues long. Germline loops: CDR1 MNHEY, CDR2 SMNVEV (reference sequence). The CDR3 spells CASSQGLLRHGYTF. In nucleotides, the CDR3 is TGTGCCAGCAGCCAAGGACTCCTTAGACATGGCTACACCTTC.

The table lists this clone with a count of one. The V gene is TRBV11-2, the J gene TRBJ1-1; no firm D call. The CDR3 consists of 14 residues. V gave up 1 base and J gave up 0 bases, with 6 bases separating them. Germline V gene sequence: CDR1 SGHAT, CDR2 FQNNGV. CDR3: CASSLARLNTEAFF. CDR3 nucleotide sequence: TGTGCCAGCAGCTTAGCACGGTTGAACACTGAAGCTTTCTTT.

The V gene is TRBV4-1, the J gene TRBJ1-2; 9 nucleotides line up with TRBD1. The CDR3 covers 14 residues. Germline trimming cut 3 bases from V and 7 bases from J; bases unmatched to any gene: 6. Germline values: CDR1 MGHRA, CDR2 YSYEKL. This CDR3 is CASSHGQGSVGYTF. The DNA for the CDR3 is TGCGCCAGCAGCCATGGACAGGGGAGCGTTGGCTACACCTTC.

This clone was counted between two and nine times. V is TRBV4-1 and J is TRBJ1-2, with a possible D match to TRBD1 (6 bases). Germline assignment: CDR1 MGHRA and CDR2 YSYEKL. This CDR3 comprises 20 residues. The V gene lost 3 bases and the J gene lost 0 bases, with 26 bases spanning the gap. CDR3 coding DNA: TGCGCCAGCAGCCAGAAACAATCGTCCGACTCAGGGGTGTCTAACTATGGCTACACCTTC. Amino acids: CASSQKQSSDSGVSNYGYTF.